Given below is one T cell receptor (beta chain) in context. This entry is derived from a study of OX40 agonist ivuxolimab in advanced cancers. Using immunoSEQ multiplex PCR, the repertoire was profiled, and TCRdb retains in-frame clones only, with some absent. Found here are around 43,000 clones, about 89% of them singletons; the top ten hold about 13%. CDR3 length equals 15 residues. CDR1 is LNHNV, CDR2 YYDKDF, per germline (reference sequence). With 3 bases removed from V and 3 bases from J, the gap between germline ends came to 12 bases. The specimen comprised CD4+ or CD8+ T cells sorted from blood, sampled in a trial of the OX40 agonist ivuxolimab. The source is an adult with an advanced solid tumor such as melanoma, head and neck, liver or kidney cancer. The chain recombines TRBV15 with TRBJ1-5; tentative D call: TRBD1 (5 bases). The CDR3 region is CATSSLTGFNQPQHF. The CDR3 DNA reads TGTGCCACCAGCAGCCTTACAGGTTTCAATCAGCCCCAGCATTTT.